The sequence of this TCR beta chain was determined in a study of blood T cells in healthy people across ages. Study at large: Every two T cells gave about one barcoded beta molecule via template switching.

The germline V gene has CDR1 DFQATT and CDR2 SNEGSKA (reference sequence). Trimming stripped 5 bases from V and 5 bases from J, with 18 bases between. CDR3 length: 14 residues. Roughly 9.2 milliliters was the volume of peripheral blood drawn from each donor. Per sample, a minimum of 6 million PBMCs were isolated. With a J-beta primer mix and a sample-barcoded 5' primer, a second PCR ran 7 to 11 cycles. TCRdb independently ran MiXCR on the 5' RACE reads; one entry per CDR3 protein. There are hundreds of thousands of distinct CDR3 sequences in the sample; roughly 50% occur only once, and roughly 31% lies in the top ten.

This TCR came from a woman in her fifties or sixties in good health. This sequence joins TRBV20-1 and TRBJ2-5; D may be TRBD1 or TRBD2 (6 bases each). The sample taken for sequencing was blood. The CDR3 here is CSASRSGDWETQYF. The CDR3 nucleotides are TGCAGTGCTTCCCGCTCAGGGGACTGGGAGACCCAGTACTTC.